This T cell receptor beta chain was captured in a study of cytomegalovirus exposure and HLA in healthy donors. Study-wide points: In a later analysis, compared with equally common non-associated chains, HLA-associated beta chains were more expanded.

V was cut by 8 bases and J by 6 bases, with 22 bases left in between. This CDR3 has 16 residues. From germline, CDR1 is LNHDA and CDR2 SQIVND (reference sequence). This clone was recorded once. The antigen is not known. The PCR employed 60 Vbeta primers together with 13 Jbeta primers. The data were produced by immunoSEQ multiplex PCR, yet TCRdb's version contains in-frame clones alone and is incomplete. The sample carries over 120,000 clones, over 75% recorded once. The TCR originated in a woman in her thirties in good health and CMV-seronegative. This chain joins TRBV19 and TRBJ2-2; D is possibly TRBD2 (6 bases). The sequenced sample was PBMCs. CDR3 sequence: CASRPPSGRRAGELFF. The CDR3 coding sequence is TGTGCCAGTCGACCCCCGTCGGGCAGGAGGGCCGGGGAGCTGTTTTTT.